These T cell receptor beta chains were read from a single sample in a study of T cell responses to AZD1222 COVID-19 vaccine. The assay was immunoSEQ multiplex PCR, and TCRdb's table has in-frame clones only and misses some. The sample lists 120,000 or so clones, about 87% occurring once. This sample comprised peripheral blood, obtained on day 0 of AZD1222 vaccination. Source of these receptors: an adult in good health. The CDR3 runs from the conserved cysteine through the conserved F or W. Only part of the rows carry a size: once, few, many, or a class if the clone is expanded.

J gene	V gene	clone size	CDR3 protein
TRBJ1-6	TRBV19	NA	CASSPGQGADSPLHF
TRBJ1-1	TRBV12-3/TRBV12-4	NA	CASSLVSEAFF
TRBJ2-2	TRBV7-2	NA	CASSPRPTSGRGTGELFF
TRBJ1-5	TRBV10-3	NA	CAISERADQGPQHF
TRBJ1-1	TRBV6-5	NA	CASRGVVAEAFF
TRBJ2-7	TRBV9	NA	CASSVSTGPTYEQYF
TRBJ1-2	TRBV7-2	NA	CASSPGRISDYGYTF
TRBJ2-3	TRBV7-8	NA	CASSLVSSGTQYF
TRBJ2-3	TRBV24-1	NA	CATSVYHTDTQYF
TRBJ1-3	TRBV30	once	CAWGGFAGNTIYF
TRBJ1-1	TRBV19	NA	CASRDRGWTEAFF
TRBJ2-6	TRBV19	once	CASSGTARILGNVLTF
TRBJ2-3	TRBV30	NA	CAWSWQRTDTQYF
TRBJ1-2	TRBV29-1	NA	CSVHQPRGRGGYTF
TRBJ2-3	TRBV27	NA	CASSSGTLRQYF
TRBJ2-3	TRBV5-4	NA	CASSGQKSTGPDTQYF
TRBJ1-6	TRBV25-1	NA	CASSANRGLDSPLHF
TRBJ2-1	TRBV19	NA	CASSIDLPSGEQFF
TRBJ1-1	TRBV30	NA	CAWVAWDRGRTEAFF
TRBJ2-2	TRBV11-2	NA	CASSPGGAGGELFF
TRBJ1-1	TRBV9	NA	CASSVWAGQTTEAFF
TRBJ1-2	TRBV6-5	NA	CASSQQGGKGGYTF
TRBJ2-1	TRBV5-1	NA	CASSLQGALGNEQFF
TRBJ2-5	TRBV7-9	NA	CASSRGDRHRYF
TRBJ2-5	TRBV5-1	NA	CASSLGAKTQYF
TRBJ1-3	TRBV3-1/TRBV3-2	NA	CASSHGTRSGNTIYF
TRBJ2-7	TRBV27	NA	CASSWGLLHYEQYF
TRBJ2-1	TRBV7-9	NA	CASSRRDSFNEQFF
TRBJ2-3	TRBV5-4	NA	CASSLGGGNTDTQYF